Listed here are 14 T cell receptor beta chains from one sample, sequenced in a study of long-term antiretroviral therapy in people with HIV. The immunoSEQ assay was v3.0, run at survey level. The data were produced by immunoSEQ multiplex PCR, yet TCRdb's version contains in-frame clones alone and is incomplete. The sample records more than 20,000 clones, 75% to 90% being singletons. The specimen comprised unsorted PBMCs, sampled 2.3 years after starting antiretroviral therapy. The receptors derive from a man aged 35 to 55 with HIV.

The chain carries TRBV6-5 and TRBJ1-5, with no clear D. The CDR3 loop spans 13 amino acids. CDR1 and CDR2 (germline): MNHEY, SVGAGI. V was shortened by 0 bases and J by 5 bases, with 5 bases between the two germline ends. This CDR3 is CASSYSSHQPQHF. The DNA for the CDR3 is TGTGCCAGCAGTTACTCGTCCCATCAGCCCCAGCATTTT.

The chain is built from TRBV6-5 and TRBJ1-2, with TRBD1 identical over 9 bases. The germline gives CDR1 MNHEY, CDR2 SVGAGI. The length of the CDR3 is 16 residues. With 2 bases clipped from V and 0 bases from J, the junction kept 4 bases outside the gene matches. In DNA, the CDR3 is TGTGCCAGCAGTTACGGGGGACAGGGAACTAACTATGGCTACACCTTC. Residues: CASSYGGQGTNYGYTF.

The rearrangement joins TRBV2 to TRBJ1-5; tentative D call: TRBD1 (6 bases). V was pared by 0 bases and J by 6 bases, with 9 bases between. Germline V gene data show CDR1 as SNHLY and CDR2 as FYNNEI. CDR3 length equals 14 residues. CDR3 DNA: TGTGCCAGCAGTGAAGCAGGGGGAATTCAGCCCCAGCATTTT. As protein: CASSEAGGIQPQHF. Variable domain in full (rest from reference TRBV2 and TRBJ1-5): EPEVTQTPSHQVTQMGQEVILRCVPISNHLYFYWYRQILGQKVEFLVSFYNNEISEKSEIFDDQFSVERPDGSNFTLKIRSTKLEDSAMYFCASSEAGGIQPQHFGDGTRLSIL.

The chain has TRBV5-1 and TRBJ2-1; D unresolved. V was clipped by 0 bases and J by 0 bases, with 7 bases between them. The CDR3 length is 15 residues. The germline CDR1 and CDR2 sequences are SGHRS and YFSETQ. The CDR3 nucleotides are TGCGCCAGCAGCTTGGGCGGCGACTCCTACAATGAGCAGTTCTTC. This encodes CASSLGGDSYNEQFF.

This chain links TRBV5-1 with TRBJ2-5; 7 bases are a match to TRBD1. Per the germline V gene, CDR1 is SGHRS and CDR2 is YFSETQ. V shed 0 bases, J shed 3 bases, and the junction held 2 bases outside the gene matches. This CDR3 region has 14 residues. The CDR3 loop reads CASSLGTGKETQYF. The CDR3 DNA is TGCGCCAGCAGCTTGGGGACAGGAAAAGAGACCCAGTACTTC.

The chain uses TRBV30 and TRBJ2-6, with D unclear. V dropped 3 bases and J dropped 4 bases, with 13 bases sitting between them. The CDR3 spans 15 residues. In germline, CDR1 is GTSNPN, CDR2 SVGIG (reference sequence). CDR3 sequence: CAWRELGSGANVLTF. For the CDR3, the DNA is TGTGCCTGGAGGGAGTTGGGGTCCGGGGCCAACGTCCTGACTTTC.

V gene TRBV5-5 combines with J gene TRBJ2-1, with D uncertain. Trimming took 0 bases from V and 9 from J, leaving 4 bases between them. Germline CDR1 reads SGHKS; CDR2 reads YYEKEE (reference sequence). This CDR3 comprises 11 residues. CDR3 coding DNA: TGTGCCAGCAGCTTGGGCGGTGAGCAGTTCTTC. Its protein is CASSLGGEQFF. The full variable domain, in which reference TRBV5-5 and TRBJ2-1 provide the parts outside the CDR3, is DAGVTQSPTHLIKTRGQQVTLRCSPISGHKSVSWYQQVLGQGPQFIFQYYEKEERGRGNFPDRFSARQFPNYSSELNVNALLLGDSALYLCASSLGGEQFFGPGTRLTVL.

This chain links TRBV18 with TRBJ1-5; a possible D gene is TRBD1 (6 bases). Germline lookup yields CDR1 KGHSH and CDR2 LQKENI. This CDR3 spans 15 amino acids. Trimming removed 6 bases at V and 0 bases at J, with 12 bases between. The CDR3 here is CASSEGGYSNQPQHF. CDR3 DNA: TGTGCCAGCTCGGAGGGGGGATATAGCAATCAGCCCCAGCATTTT.

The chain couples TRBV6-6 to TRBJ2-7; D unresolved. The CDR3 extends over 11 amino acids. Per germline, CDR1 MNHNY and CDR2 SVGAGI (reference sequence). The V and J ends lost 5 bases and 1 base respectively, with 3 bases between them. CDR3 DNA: TGTGCCAGCAGTGGATCCTACGAGCAGTACTTC. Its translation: CASSGSYEQYF.

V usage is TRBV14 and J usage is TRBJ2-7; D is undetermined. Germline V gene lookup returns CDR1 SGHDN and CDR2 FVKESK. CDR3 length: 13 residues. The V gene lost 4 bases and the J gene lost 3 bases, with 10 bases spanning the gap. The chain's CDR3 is CASSPLWGYEQYF. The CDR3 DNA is TGTGCCAGCAGCCCTTTGTGGGGCTACGAGCAGTACTTC. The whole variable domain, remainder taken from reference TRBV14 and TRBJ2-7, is EAGVTQFPSHSVIEKGQTVTLRCDPISGHDNLYWYRRVMGKEIKFLLHFVKESKQDESGMPNNRFLAERTGGTYSTLKVQPAELEDSGVYFCASSPLWGYEQYFGPGTRLTVT.

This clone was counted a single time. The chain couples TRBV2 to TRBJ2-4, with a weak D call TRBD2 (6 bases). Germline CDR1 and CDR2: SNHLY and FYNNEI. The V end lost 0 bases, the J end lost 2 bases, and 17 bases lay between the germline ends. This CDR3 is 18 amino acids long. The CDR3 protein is CASSEAPGVVASKNIQYF. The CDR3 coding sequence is TGTGCCAGCAGTGAAGCCCCGGGAGTTGTAGCCTCCAAAAACATTCAGTACTTC.

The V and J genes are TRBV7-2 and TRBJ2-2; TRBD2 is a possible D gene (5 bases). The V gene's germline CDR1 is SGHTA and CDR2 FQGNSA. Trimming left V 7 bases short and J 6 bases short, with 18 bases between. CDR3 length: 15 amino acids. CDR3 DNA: TGTGCCAGCACCCCGTGGGAGCCGGGTGCCGGGGAGCTGTTTTTT. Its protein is CASTPWEPGAGELFF.

Here the CDR3 reads CASSLTSGSSNEQFF. CDR3 nucleotide sequence: TGCGCCAGCAGCCTGACTAGCGGGAGCAGCAATGAGCAGTTCTTC. The chain carries TRBV5-1 and TRBJ2-1; 12 nucleotides agree with TRBD2. CDR1 and CDR2 (germline): SGHRS, YFSETQ. The CDR3 covers 15 residues. V gave up 4 bases and J gave up 6 bases; unmatched junction bases: 5.

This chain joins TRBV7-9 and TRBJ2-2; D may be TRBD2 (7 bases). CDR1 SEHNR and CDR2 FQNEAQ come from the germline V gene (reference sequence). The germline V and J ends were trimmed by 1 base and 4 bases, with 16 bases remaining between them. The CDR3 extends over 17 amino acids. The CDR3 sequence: CASSLEGGAPSTGELFF. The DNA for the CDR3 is TGTGCCAGCAGCTTAGAAGGGGGGGCCCCGAGCACCGGGGAGCTGTTTTTT.